The 5 T cell receptor beta chains given below trace back to one sample, sequenced in a study of blood T cell repertoires in COVID-19. The protocol was immunoSEQ multiplex PCR, while the TCRdb copy is restricted to in-frame clones and leaves out a portion. Found here are around 100,000 clones, 75% to 90% of them singletons; the top ten hold over 10%. Input material: peripheral blood. The receptors derive from a human donor in a cohort sampled during active or convalescent COVID-19.

This rearrangement joins TRBV9 to TRBJ2-3, with 11 bases lining up with TRBD2. The CDR3 sequence is 14 residues long. The V and J ends lost 4 bases and 6 bases, in that order; junction bases with no gene match: 4. The germline CDR1 and CDR2 sequences are SGDLS and YYNGEE. CDR3 DNA: TGTGCCAGCAGCTTCGGACTAGCGGGCGATACGCAGTATTTT. Translated: CASSFGLAGDTQYF.

The CDR3 spells CASSGDRGTYNEQFF. The CDR3 DNA reads as TGTGCCAGCAGCGGCGACAGGGGCACCTACAATGAGCAGTTCTTC. The gene calls are TRBV5-4 and TRBJ2-1; 8 nucleotides align to TRBD1. Trimming at V came to 4 bases and at J to 2 bases, leaving 5 bases not matched to a gene. CDR1 SGHNT and CDR2 YYREEE come from the germline V gene (reference sequence). The CDR3 is made up of 15 amino acids.

The chain recombines TRBV18 with TRBJ2-1, with 9 bases that match TRBD1. Germline V gene lookup returns CDR1 KGHSH and CDR2 LQKENI. The junction had 4 bases not matched to a gene; V was cut back by 0 bases and J by 4 bases. The CDR3 runs 16 residues. CDR3 sequence (DNA): TGTGCCAGCTCACCACCCTCAGGACAGGGGTACAATGAGCAGTTCTTC. Amino acid sequence: CASSPPSGQGYNEQFF.

The chain combines TRBV11-3 with TRBJ2-7, with 7 positions matching TRBD1. Trimming took 4 bases from V and 2 from J; bases not matched to a gene: 8. Germline values: CDR1 SGHNT, CDR2 YENEEA. The CDR3 is 15 amino acids. The CDR3 is CASSSPSGQTYEQYF. The CDR3 region has the DNA TGTGCCAGCAGCTCCCCGTCGGGACAGACCTACGAGCAGTACTTC.

The rearrangement joins TRBV5-6 to TRBJ2-1; D ambiguous. The CDR3 is made up of 15 amino acids. V gave up 3 bases and J gave up 2 bases, with 12 bases separating them. Per germline, CDR1 SGHDT and CDR2 YYEEEE. The CDR3 DNA reads as TGTGCCAGCAGCTCCCAGACACAAGCCTACAATGAGCAGTTCTTC. Amino acids: CASSSQTQAYNEQFF.